This T cell receptor beta chain was documented in a study of shared clonotypes between healthy human individuals. The overall study: Donors consisted of a couple of women and a few men between 18 and 49. Broader study findings: Richness estimates generally favored naive over memory subsets.

Comments on this clone: Its antigen is unknown. Other DNA sequences in the same sample also yield this CDR3.

Researchers partitioned CD4+ cells into CD45RA+ naive and CD45RA-negative memory subsets. The CDR3 has 15 amino acids. Germline V CDR1 and CDR2: MDHEN, SYDVKM. V was pared by 3 bases and J by 1 base, with 10 bases between. The table came from immunoSEQ multiplex PCR; TCRdb's copy has only in-frame clones and leaves some out. This repertoire shows roughly 2 million clones, 90% to 96% found once; its top ten account for roughly 0.13%. The chain carries TRBV28 and TRBJ2-1, with D perhaps being TRBD1 or TRBD2 (6 bases each). The clonotype comes from a man aged 18 to 30 in good health. What was sequenced was naive CD4+ T cells sorted from blood. Sample subset: CD45RA+ positively selected. This CDR3 is CASSLGGGSYNEQFF. The DNA for the CDR3 is TGTGCCAGCAGTTTGGGGGGCGGGTCCTACAATGAGCAGTTCTTC.